What follows describes a single T cell receptor (beta chain). TCRdb's copy holds only in-frame clones and misses some; the assay was immunoSEQ multiplex PCR. This repertoire shows 200,000 to 300,000 clones, roughly 76% found once; its top ten account for 7.5% to 8%. Germline V gives CDR1 SGHTA, CDR2 FQGNSA. The V and J ends lost 5 bases and 4 bases, in that order; junction bases with no gene match: 14. The length of the CDR3 is 19 residues. The data were obtained in a study of blood T cell repertoires in COVID-19. The chain couples TRBV7-2 to TRBJ2-1; TRBD2 matches at 13 bases. The specimen sequenced was peripheral blood. The receptor was isolated from a woman aged 80 or older with COVID-19, enrolled during active disease. CDR3 amino acids: CASSPRTSGSVGAYNEQFF. The DNA for the CDR3 is TGTGCCAGCAGCCCGCGGACTAGCGGGAGTGTGGGGGCATACAATGAGCAGTTCTTC.